This passage covers 9 T cell receptor beta chains from one sample sequenced in a study of shared clonotypes between healthy human individuals. Sequencing was performed with immunoSEQ multiplex PCR; in TCRdb, only in-frame clones are kept and a portion is missing. Of about 480,000 clones listed, about 79% are singletons. Source material: PBMCs. The receptor source for this set is a woman in her 40s in good health. Some clones in this sample may be carry-over from other donors' samples.

This rearrangement joins TRBV5-6 to TRBJ2-3, with D hard to call. Germline CDR1 and CDR2: SGHDT and YYEEEE. Trimming cost V 0 bases and J 0 bases, with 5 bases left between them. This CDR3 is 14 amino acids long. The CDR3 DNA follows: TGTGCCAGCAGCTTGGACCCCAGCACAGATACGCAGTATTTT. It yields the protein CASSLDPSTDTQYF.

The chain recombines TRBV7-6 with TRBJ2-5, with TRBD2 identical over 12 bases. The CDR3 contains 16 residues. Germline values: CDR1 SGHVS, CDR2 FNYEAQ. Losses at the gene ends were 2 bases for V and 3 bases for J; bases not matched to a gene: 4. The CDR3 coding sequence is TGTGCCAGCAGCTTACTAGCGGGAGGGCCTGAAGAGACCCAGTACTTC. This encodes CASSLLAGGPEETQYF.

There are a few counts of this clone. The chain joins TRBV11-2 to TRBJ1-1; D possibly corresponds to TRBD1 (6 bases). The CDR3 loop spans 15 amino acids. CDR1 and CDR2 from the germline V gene are SGHAT and FQNNGV. V lost 2 bases and J lost 0, with 10 bases in between. The CDR3 DNA follows: TGTGCCAGCAGCTTATTTGGGGGCATGAACACTGAAGCTTTCTTT. This gives the protein CASSLFGGMNTEAFF.

This chain links TRBV15 with TRBJ2-1; 7 positions match TRBD1. V lost 5 bases to trimming and J lost 2 bases; unmatched junction nucleotides: 6. Germline CDR1 and CDR2: LNHNV and YYDKDF (reference sequence). The CDR3 sequence is 15 residues long. DNA for the CDR3: TGTGCCACCAGCGGAATCAGGGGGACCTACAATGAGCAGTTCTTC. Translated: CATSGIRGTYNEQFF. The full variable domain, with the rest looked up from reference TRBV15 and TRBJ2-1, is DAMVIQNPRYQVTQFGKPVTLSCSQTLNHNVMYWYQQKSSQAPKLLFHYYDKDFNNEADTPDNFQSRRPNTSFCFLDIRSPGLGDTAMYLCATSGIRGTYNEQFFGPGTRLTVL.

The rearrangement links TRBV25-1 to TRBJ2-7; TRBD2 agrees at 9 bases. Germline V gene data show CDR1 as MGHDK and CDR2 as SYGVNS. The V and J ends lost 6 bases and 4 bases, in that order; junction bases with no gene match: 7. This CDR3 has 14 residues. The CDR3 sequence: CASRTAGGSYEQYF. CDR3 in DNA: TGTGCCAGCAGGACAGCGGGAGGAAGTTACGAGCAGTACTTC.

There are a few counts of this clone. The chain has TRBV4-2 and TRBJ1-4; D is uncertain. There are 14 residues in the CDR3. Germline CDR1 LGHNA, CDR2 YNFKEQ. Trimming removed 4 bases at V and 8 bases at J, with 14 bases between. The CDR3 loop reads CASSLGRAGEKLFF. CDR3 nucleotides: TGTGCCAGCAGCCTAGGACGGGCGGGAGAAAAACTGTTTTTT.

The J gene is TRBJ1-1, the V gene TRBV19; D not certain. The CDR3 has 14 amino acids. With 2 bases removed from V and 11 bases from J, the gap between germline ends came to 18 bases. Germline values: CDR1 LNHDA, CDR2 SQIVND (reference sequence). Written as DNA, the CDR3 is TGTGCCAGTAGTATACTCAACGACGCCTCTGTTGCTTTCTTT. It specifies CASSILNDASVAFF.

The chain carries TRBV15 and TRBJ2-3, with D maybe TRBD1 (6 bases). CDR3 length equals 15 residues. Germline CDR1 and CDR2: LNHNV and YYDKDF (reference sequence). Trimming stripped 0 bases from V and 4 bases from J, with 11 bases between. The CDR3 DNA reads as TGTGCCACCAGCAGAGATCCACAGGGAGCAGATACGCAGTATTTT. It yields the protein CATSRDPQGADTQYF.

This chain links TRBV18 with TRBJ1-5, with D hard to call. Trimming removed 0 bases from V and 5 bases from J, with 5 bases in between. This CDR3 comprises 13 residues. Germline CDR1 reads KGHSH; CDR2 reads LQKENI. CDR3 sequence reads: CASSPPGDQPQHF. The CDR3 DNA is TGTGCCAGCTCACCACCCGGGGATCAGCCCCAGCATTTT. Filled out from reference TRBV18 and TRBJ1-5, the complete variable domain reads NAGVMQNPRHLVRRRGQEARLRCSPMKGHSHVYWYRQLPEEGLKFMVYLQKENIIDESGMPKERFSAEFPKEGPSILRIQQVVRGDSAAYFCASSPPGDQPQHFGDGTRLSIL.